A single sample is the source of the 28 T cell receptor beta chains below, sequenced in a study of cytomegalovirus exposure and HLA in healthy donors. The PCR employed 60 Vbeta primers together with 13 Jbeta primers. Measured with immunoSEQ multiplex PCR; TCRdb has only the in-frame clones, and not every one. The repertoire has about 170,000 clones, approximately 85% of them found once; the top ten carry about 2.7%. The sample consisted of PBMCs. These receptors all come from a man under 40 in good health and CMV-seropositive.

This clone was observed a few times. This chain uses TRBV7-9 with TRBJ1-5; a possible D gene is TRBD1 (6 bases). Germline CDR1 SEHNR, CDR2 FQNEAQ (reference sequence). The V and J ends lost 3 bases and 4 bases respectively, with 10 bases between them. This CDR3 spans 14 amino acids. The CDR3 DNA reads TGTGCCAGCAGCTTTTGGGACACTAATCAGCCCCAGCATTTT. Translating it yields CASSFWDTNQPQHF.

The chain links TRBV28 to TRBJ2-7, with D maybe TRBD1 (5 bases). In germline, CDR1 is MDHEN, CDR2 SYDVKM. V dropped 3 bases and J dropped 3 bases, with 9 bases sitting between them. This CDR3 is 13 amino acids long. DNA for the CDR3: TGTGCCAGCAGTTTGGCAGGGCTCTACGAGCAGTACGTC. Protein sequence: CASSLAGLYEQYV.

The CDR3 DNA is TGCAGCGTATGGTACAGGGGTAACACTGAAGCTTTCTTT. It translates to CSVWYRGNTEAFF. The V call is TRBV29-1, the J call TRBJ1-1; 7 bases line up with TRBD1. This CDR3 spans 13 amino acids. Germline values: CDR1 SQVTM, CDR2 ANQGSEA. J lost 2 bases, V lost 6 bases, and 6 bases had no gene match.

The CDR3 DNA reads TGTGCCATCGGGAGCTACTCCTACGAGCAGTACGTC. This gives the protein CAIGSYSYEQYV. V and J are TRBV10-3 and TRBJ2-7, with a tentative D call TRBD2 (5 bases). The CDR3 covers 12 residues. Trimming took off 8 bases at V and 0 bases at J, with 8 bases between the two ends. The germline gives CDR1 ENHRY, CDR2 SYGVKD.

The chain carries TRBV5-6 and TRBJ2-7; a possible D gene is TRBD2 (6 bases). V was clipped by 1 base and J by 4 bases, with 18 bases between them. The germline V gene encodes CDR1 SGHDT and CDR2 YYEEEE. The CDR3 spans 16 residues. In nucleotides, the CDR3 is TGTGCCAGCAGCTTGTCGTTTAGCGGCTCTCGGTACGAGCAGTACGTC. This codes for CASSLSFSGSRYEQYV.

V and J are TRBV4-2 and TRBJ1-4; 7 positions match TRBD1. The germline gives CDR1 LGHNA, CDR2 YNFKEQ. This CDR3 comprises 16 residues. The V gene end was trimmed by 1 base and the J gene end by 7 bases; junction bases not matched to a gene: 9. CDR3 protein: CASSQGASGGFEKLFF. The CDR3 DNA sequence: TGTGCCAGCAGCCAAGGGGCCTCAGGGGGATTTGAAAAACTGTTTTTT.

This clone has only one observation. This chain's CDR3 is CASSYDRGGYGYTF. The CDR3 nucleotides read TGTGCCAGCAGCTATGACAGGGGAGGGTATGGCTACACCTTC. The rearrangement joins TRBV7-2 to TRBJ1-2; 8 bases match TRBD1. The CDR3 is 14 residues long. V trimming: 4 bases; J trimming: 5 bases; junction bases outside the gene matches: 6. Germline lookup yields CDR1 SGHTA and CDR2 FQGNSA. The full variable domain, completed using reference TRBV7-2 and TRBJ1-2, is GAGVSQSPSNKVTEKGKDVELRCDPISGHTALYWYRQSLGQGLEFLIYFQGNSAPDKSGLPSDRFSAERTGGSVSTLTIQRTQQEDSAVYLCASSYDRGGYGYTFGSGTRLTVV.

This clone has only a few counts. The chain links TRBV19 to TRBJ1-5, with D possibly matching TRBD1 (6 bases). Trimming took 8 bases from V and 6 from J, leaving 17 bases between them. The germline V gene encodes CDR1 LNHDA and CDR2 SQIVND (reference sequence). The CDR3 covers 14 residues. CDR3 DNA sequence: TGTGCCAGTCAGGGGTGGCAGGTGGCTCAGCCCCAGCATTTT. Protein sequence: CASQGWQVAQPQHF. Full variable domain (outside the CDR3, taken from reference TRBV19 and TRBJ1-5): DGGITQSPKYLFRKEGQNVTLSCEQNLNHDAMYWYRQDPGQGLRLIYYSQIVNDFQKGDIAEGYSVSREKKESFPLTVTSAQKNPTAFYLCASQGWQVAQPQHFGDGTRLSIL.

V usage is TRBV27 and J usage is TRBJ2-5, with TRBD1 as a possible D gene (5 bases). With the DNA end fitting TRBJ2-7 better, the J assignment may be wrong. The CDR3 runs 14 residues. In germline, CDR1 is MNHEY, CDR2 SMNVEV (reference sequence). CDR3 sequence (DNA): TGTGCCAGCAGTTTGACAGCTGCCTCCTACGAGCAGTACTTC. Translation: CASSLTAASYEQYF.

With regard to this clone: Distinct nucleotide sequences in the sample also encode this CDR3. This chain joins TRBV27 and TRBJ1-1; D might be TRBD1 (5 bases). The V and J ends lost 4 bases and 1 base respectively, with 7 bases between them. The germline V gene has CDR1 MNHEY and CDR2 SMNVEV (reference sequence). The CDR3 has 13 residues. CDR3 loop: CASSSTGNTEAFF. The DNA of the CDR3 is TGTGCCAGCAGTTCAACAGGGAACACTGAAGCTTTCTTT.

The V call is TRBV7-2, the J call TRBJ1-3, with a weak D call TRBD1 (6 bases). Germline CDR1 and CDR2: SGHTA and FQGNSA. Trimming took 2 bases from V and 0 from J, leaving 11 bases between them. This CDR3 contains 16 residues. DNA of the CDR3: TGTGCCAGCAGCTTACAACGGACAGTCTCTGGAAACACCATATATTTT. The encoded protein is CASSLQRTVSGNTIYF.

CDR3 amino acids: CASSLDFGNYEQYV. The CDR3 nucleotides read TGTGCCAGCAGCTTAGATTTCGGGAACTACGAGCAGTACGTC. V usage is TRBV11-3 and J usage is TRBJ2-7; possible D gene TRBD2, 5 bases. This CDR3 contains 14 residues. Germline V lookup: CDR1 SGHNT, CDR2 YENEEA. Between the trimmed V and J ends, which lost 0 bases and 3 bases, there was a span of 9 bases.

V gene TRBV27 combines with J gene TRBJ1-1; D is perhaps TRBD1 (5 bases). The CDR3 has 16 residues. Trimming pared 1 base from V and 3 bases from J, leaving 15 bases between. Germline loops: CDR1 MNHEY, CDR2 SMNVEV (reference sequence). Here the CDR3 reads CASSLLSGGGDTEAFF. CDR3 nucleotides: TGTGCCAGCAGTTTATTGTCCGGTGGGGGGGACACTGAAGCTTTCTTT.

The V gene is TRBV5-6, the J gene TRBJ2-5; TRBD1 aligns across 8 bases. Trimming took 4 bases from V and 4 from J; bases not matched to a gene: 9. Germline V gene sequence: CDR1 SGHDT, CDR2 YYEEEE. This CDR3 region has 15 residues. The DNA of the CDR3 is TGTGCCAGCAGCCGTTCTGGCAGGGGGCGAGAGACCCAGTACTTC. Its translation: CASSRSGRGRETQYF.

The V call is TRBV19, the J call TRBJ2-1; 12 bases fit TRBD2. Germline CDR1 and CDR2: LNHDA and SQIVND (reference sequence). The V segment lost 10 bases and the J segment 5 bases; nucleotides outside the gene matches: 9. CDR3 length: 15 residues. CDR3 DNA: TGTGCCACCCATCGGACTAGCGGGGTGAACAATGAGCAGTTCTTC. Translation gives CATHRTSGVNNEQFF.

This clone is a singleton in its sample. The DNA of the CDR3 is TGTGCCAGCAGCGGAAACGGTCCGCGGGGAGATACGCAGTATTTT. It specifies CASSGNGPRGDTQYF. The V gene is TRBV7-2, the J gene TRBJ2-3; D might be TRBD2 (6 bases). The CDR3 is 15 amino acids. Germline loops: CDR1 SGHTA, CDR2 FQGNSA. Trimming pared 5 bases from V and 5 bases from J, leaving 17 bases between.

Note on this clone: An end of the junction does not agree with germline; a read error may underlie this. J is TRBJ1-2 and V is TRBV7-9; D is ambiguous. The CDR3 extends over 12 amino acids. In germline, CDR1 is SEHNR, CDR2 FQNEAQ (reference sequence). The CDR3 DNA follows: TGTTCCAGCAGCTTATTGGCAGGTGGCTACACCTTC. Protein sequence: CSSSLLAGGYTF.

This chain joins TRBV2 and TRBJ1-1; the D is unclear. The V gene lost 6 bases and the J gene lost 3 bases, with 11 bases spanning the gap. The CDR3 consists of 13 residues. From germline, CDR1 is SNHLY and CDR2 FYNNEI. The CDR3 protein is CASSSSTYTEAFF. Written as DNA, the CDR3 is TGTGCCAGCAGCTCTTCGACATACACTGAAGCTTTCTTT.

The chain joins TRBV6-6 to TRBJ1-2; TRBD1 aligns across 9 bases. This CDR3 has 14 amino acids. CDR1 is MNHNY and CDR2 is SVGAGI in the germline V gene (reference sequence). Germline trimming cut 7 bases from V and 4 bases from J; bases unmatched to any gene: 7. DNA for the CDR3: TGTGCCAGCATCAGTCCGGGACAGGGCTATGGCTACACCTTC. Translation: CASISPGQGYGYTF.

This chain connects TRBV18 to TRBJ2-7; a weak D match, TRBD2 (6 bases). Looked up from germline, CDR1 is KGHSH and CDR2 is LQKENI. This CDR3 has 15 residues. With 3 bases removed from V and 4 bases from J, the gap between germline ends came to 16 bases. The CDR3 coding sequence is TGTGCCAGCTCACCTTTCTTGGGGGGAGGTTACGAGCAGTACTTC. Protein product: CASSPFLGGGYEQYF.

This rearrangement joins TRBV6-6 to TRBJ1-1, with TRBD1 matching over 10 bases. CDR1 and CDR2 from the germline V gene are MNHNY and SVGAGI (reference sequence). V lost 5 bases, J lost 4 bases, and 7 bases stayed unmatched. The CDR3 extends over 15 amino acids. DNA for the CDR3: TGTGCCAGCAGTCCCTCGACAGGGGGCCGCACTGAAGCTTTCTTT. Translation gives CASSPSTGGRTEAFF.

This clone was observed a few times. The chain has TRBV4-1 and TRBJ1-4, with 7 bases fitting TRBD1. The germline gives CDR1 MGHRA, CDR2 YSYEKL. The CDR3 extends over 16 amino acids. V lost 2 bases to trimming and J lost 5 bases; unmatched junction nucleotides: 8. The CDR3 reads CASSQPYRGRNEKLFF. The DNA for the CDR3 is TGCGCCAGCAGCCAACCTTACAGGGGTCGGAATGAAAAACTGTTTTTT.

This clone was observed a few times. The chain is built from TRBV6-1 and TRBJ1-2; unclear D gene. The V gene's germline CDR1 is MNHNS and CDR2 SASEGT. With 2 bases removed from V and 9 bases from J, the gap between germline ends came to 13 bases. The CDR3 loop spans 13 amino acids. CDR3 sequence: CASSESEAGSYTF. CDR3 nucleotide sequence: TGTGCCAGCAGTGAATCGGAGGCAGGTAGCTACACCTTC.

The genes are TRBV18 and TRBJ2-7; D not resolved. CDR3 length equals 14 residues. The germline V gene has CDR1 KGHSH and CDR2 LQKENI. Trimming took 3 bases from V and 0 from J, leaving 9 bases between them. CDR3 in amino acids: CASSPYPSSYEQYF. In DNA form, the CDR3 reads TGTGCCAGCTCACCCTACCCAAGCTCCTACGAGCAGTACTTC. Drawing the rest from reference TRBV18 and TRBJ2-7, the complete variable domain is NAGVMQNPRHLVRRRGQEARLRCSPMKGHSHVYWYRQLPEEGLKFMVYLQKENIIDESGMPKERFSAEFPKEGPSILRIQQVVRGDSAAYFCASSPYPSSYEQYFGPGTRLTVT.

The rearrangement links TRBV19 to TRBJ2-7, with 9 nucleotides matching TRBD1. Germline V gives CDR1 LNHDA, CDR2 SQIVND (reference sequence). The V gene end was trimmed by 6 bases and the J gene end by 2 bases; junction bases not matched to a gene: 8. This CDR3 region has 15 residues. CDR3 protein: CASSLGTGLTYEQYF. The DNA for the CDR3 is TGTGCCAGTAGCCTTGGGACAGGGCTCACCTACGAGCAGTACTTC.

The chain couples TRBV5-5 to TRBJ2-7; 9 bases match TRBD1. Germline V CDR1 and CDR2: SGHKS, YYEKEE (reference sequence). This CDR3 spans 15 amino acids. V was pared by 2 bases and J by 3 bases, with 6 bases of the junction left unmatched. CDR3 amino acids: CASSFTGTGIYEQYF. The CDR3, as DNA: TGTGCCAGCAGCTTTACCGGGACAGGGATCTACGAGCAGTACTTC.

This clone was seen a single time. This chain links TRBV15 with TRBJ1-2, with 8 bases aligning to TRBD1. With V trimmed by 0 bases and J by 8 bases, 5 bases remained unmatched. The CDR3 loop spans 14 amino acids. Per germline, CDR1 LNHNV and CDR2 YYDKDF (reference sequence). DNA of the CDR3: TGTGCCACCAGCAGAGATCAGGGGGCGCGAGGCTACACCTTC. Its translation is CATSRDQGARGYTF.

The J gene is TRBJ1-2, the V gene TRBV27; the D gene is possibly TRBD1 (5 bases). V was pared by 0 bases and J by 5 bases, with 16 bases between. The CDR3 contains 16 residues. CDR1 is MNHEY and CDR2 is SMNVEV in the germline V gene (reference sequence). CDR3 region: CASSLSPPGPTYGYTF. CDR3 sequence (DNA): TGTGCCAGCAGTTTATCCCCTCCAGGGCCGACGTATGGCTACACCTTC.